Listed here is a single T cell receptor beta chain. The antigen it binds to is not known. Gene names and germline sequences here are the mouse ones. The observed sequence ends 1 residue before the CDR3 terminus, with the missing tail filled in from the germline J gene. These data come from a study of tissue T cells after allogeneic stem cell transplantation (dated by TCRdb to between 2020 and 2023). With regard to the full study: TCR beta repertoires were profiled across many tissues obtained from research autopsies of patients with and without GVHD, as well as in mouse models of GVHD. On the human side, the study was prospective and observational, with no blinding or randomization.

What the work shows at the level of the full study, not this receptor alone: In both patients and mice, T cells from blood and spleen picked up only a limited part of the TCR repertoire that was detected in tissues. Within patients, how anatomically similar the tissues were was a key factor in shaping TCR repertoire composition, regardless of disease or transplant status. Few T cell clones were found to be shared across patients, but shared repertoire signatures across patients were revealed in a tissue-specific fashion by motif-based clustering. The study did not determine which tissue TCRs were alloreactive or antigen-specific, and some clones might have been persisting host cells. Sampling depth was acknowledged as a limitation, and the patient cohort was both small and clinically heterogeneous.

The protocol used for the library was the immunoSEQ multiplex PCR assay. Adaptive Biotechnologies performed TCRbeta CDR3 sequencing at survey depth and reported CDR3 sequences, V/J genes, productive frequency, and template counts. Amplification of TCR beta CDR3 regions started from genomic DNA instead of RNA. The authors' pipeline ran thus. Jensen-Shannon divergence was used to quantify pairwise repertoire overlap between tissues, with a value of 1 indicating complete divergence and a value of 0 indicating identical repertoires. Tissues were grouped by single-linkage agglomerative hierarchical clustering of pairwise JSD values, and the clustering results were shown as dendrograms. GLIPH2 was run on all patient samples with simulation_depth 1000, kmer_min_depth 3, cdr3_length_cutoff 8, keeping groups with more than two unique CDR3s. A standardized tissue-overlap score was generated by extrapolating Jaccard GLIPH-group overlap across patients to a standard repertoire size of 1000 clones. Linear mixed-effect models, with tissue included as a fixed effect and individual included as a random effect, were used to assess associations of diversity with clinical or experimental variables. The immuneACCESS repertoire file appears here via TCRdb, limited to in-frame rearrangements. These files lack a portion of the clones; in checked studies, under half of the deficit traces to unresolved V genes, and the cause of the others is not known. For V, J and clone size, that table is used; D and trimming come from the DNA. The sample table holds about 48,000 clones, of which nearly 75% were seen once. The ten largest clonotypes hold about 0.77% of the sample.

The germline V gene (reference sequence) sets CDR1 to NSQYPW and CDR2 to LRSPGD. The germline ends are 5 bases apart after V is trimmed by 2 bases and J by 1 base. The CDR3 holds 14 amino acids from the cysteine to the phenylalanine. The DNA covers only part of the CDR3, 39 bases in frame from base 1. Sequenced: sorted cells pooled from one or two spleens. The receptor was derived from a pool of C57BL/6 mice in good health. This chain is built from TRBV1 and TRBJ1-4; the D gene remains uncertain. Here the CDR3 is given as CTCSAPASNERLFF. CDR3 bases read: TGCACCTGCAGTGCACCAGCTTCCAACGAAAGATTATTT.